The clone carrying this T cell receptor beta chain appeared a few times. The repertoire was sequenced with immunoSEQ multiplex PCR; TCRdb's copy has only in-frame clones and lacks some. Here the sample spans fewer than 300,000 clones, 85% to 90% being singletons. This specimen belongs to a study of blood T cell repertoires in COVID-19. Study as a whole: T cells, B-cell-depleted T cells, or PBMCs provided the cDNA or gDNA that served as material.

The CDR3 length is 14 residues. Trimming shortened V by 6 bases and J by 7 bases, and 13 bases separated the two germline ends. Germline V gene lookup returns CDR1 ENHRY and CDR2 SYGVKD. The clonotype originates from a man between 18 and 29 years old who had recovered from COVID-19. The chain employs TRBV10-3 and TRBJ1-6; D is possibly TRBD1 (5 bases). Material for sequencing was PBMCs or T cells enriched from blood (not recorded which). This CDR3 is CAIRPGRENSPLHF. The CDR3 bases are TGTGCCATCAGGCCGGGGCGGGAGAATTCACCCCTCCACTTT.